This T cell receptor beta chain stems from a study of blood T cell repertoires in COVID-19. Turning to the study itself: Whether acute or convalescent, the COVID-19 samples came from the United States, Italy and Spain. T cells, B-cell-depleted T cells, or PBMCs provided the cDNA or gDNA that served as material.

V gave up 5 bases and J gave up 4 bases; unmatched junction bases: 4. This CDR3 comprises 13 residues. Germline values: CDR1 SGHAT, CDR2 FQNNGV. In the authors' methods: For nucleated cells, counts were estimated from reference gene primer amplification. Data came from immunoSEQ multiplex PCR; TCRdb stores just in-frame clones and leaves some out. V and J calls and clone size are as listed in that table; D and trimming were resolved from the DNA. Of some 87,000 clones listed, 78% were seen once; the top ten hold less than 20%. The chain is built from TRBV11-2 and TRBJ1-2; 7 bases align to TRBD1. The material sequenced was peripheral blood. The sequence derives from a human donor in a cohort sampled during active COVID-19. For the CDR3, the DNA is TGTGCCAGCAGCCCGGGACAGTCCTATGGCTACACCTTC. Translated, it gives CASSPGQSYGYTF.